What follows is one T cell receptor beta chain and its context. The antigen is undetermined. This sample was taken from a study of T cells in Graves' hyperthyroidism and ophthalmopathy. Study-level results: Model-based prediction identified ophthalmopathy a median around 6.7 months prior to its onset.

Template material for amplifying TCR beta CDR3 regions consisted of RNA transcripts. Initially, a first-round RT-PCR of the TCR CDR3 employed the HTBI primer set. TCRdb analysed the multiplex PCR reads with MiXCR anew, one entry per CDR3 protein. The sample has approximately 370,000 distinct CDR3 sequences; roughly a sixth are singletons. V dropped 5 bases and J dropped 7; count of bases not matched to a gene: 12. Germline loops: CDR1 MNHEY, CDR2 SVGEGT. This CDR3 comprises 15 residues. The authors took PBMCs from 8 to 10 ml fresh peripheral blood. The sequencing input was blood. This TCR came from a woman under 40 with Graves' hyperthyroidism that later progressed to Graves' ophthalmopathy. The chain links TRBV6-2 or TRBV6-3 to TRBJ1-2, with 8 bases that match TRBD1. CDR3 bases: TGTGCCAGCAGTGGGGACAGGCCCCGCGGAGGTGGCTACACCTTC. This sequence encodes CASSGDRPRGGGYTF.